Below, 32 T cell receptor beta chains from the same sample are listed, as sequenced in a study of response to subunit inactivated influenza vaccine. One entry per CDR3 protein results from TCRdb running MiXCR on the RT-PCR reads. This sample has about 540,000 distinct CDR3 sequences, with roughly 25% found just once. In addition, the sample was reused for a study of T cells expressing NK-cell markers. Per that paper: TCR beta cDNA was generated via 5'RACE template switching incorporating UMIs.

Sequences were derived from CD4+ T cells sorted from PBMCs, sampled 11 to 12 days after vaccination. The receptors derive from a man aged 45 to 65 who received an inactivated influenza vaccine.

At least ten counts were recorded for this clonotype. The chain recombines TRBV5-1 with TRBJ2-1; the match to TRBD2 covers 8 bases. V was clipped by 1 base and J by 0 bases; unmatched bases: 3. The CDR3 extends over 16 amino acids. The germline V gene encodes CDR1 SGHRS and CDR2 YFSETQ. The CDR3 region is CASSLSGGSSYNEQFF. The CDR3, as DNA: TGCGCCAGCAGCTTGTCGGGGGGGAGCTCCTACAATGAGCAGTTCTTC.

The rearrangement links TRBV11-2 to TRBJ2-1, with TRBD2 identical over 9 bases. The V gene's germline CDR1 is SGHAT and CDR2 FQNNGV. The CDR3 spans 18 residues. J was trimmed by 5 bases and V by 3 bases; bases with no gene match: 14. CDR3 in amino acids: CASSFYLGTSRAHNEQFF. As DNA, the CDR3 is TGTGCCAGCAGCTTTTACCTTGGGACTAGCAGGGCCCACAATGAGCAGTTCTTC. The full variable domain, with the rest looked up from reference TRBV11-2 and TRBJ2-1, is EAGVAQSPRYKIIEKRQSVAFWCNPISGHATLYWYQQILGQGPKLLIQFQNNGVVDDSQLPKDRFSAERLKGVDSTLKIQPAKLEDSAVYLCASSFYLGTSRAHNEQFFGPGTRLTVL.

This clonotype was seen a few times. The chain combines TRBV6-1 with TRBJ1-6; 8 nucleotides line up with TRBD1. Germline CDR1 MNHNS, CDR2 SASEGT. The CDR3 contains 17 residues. Trimming removed 7 bases from V and 1 base from J; junction bases left unmatched: 9. CDR3 sequence reads: CASTQQGGRSYNSPLHF. CDR3 in DNA: TGTGCCAGCACCCAACAGGGGGGGAGGTCCTATAATTCACCCCTCCACTTT.

V usage is TRBV28 and J usage is TRBJ2-1; 10 nucleotides agree with TRBD2. Germline values: CDR1 MDHEN, CDR2 SYDVKM. The CDR3 contains 15 residues. J gave up 5 bases and V 6 bases, and 7 bases lay outside the gene matches. The CDR3 is CASRASGSPHNEQFF. CDR3 sequence (DNA): TGTGCCAGCAGGGCTAGCGGGAGCCCCCACAATGAGCAGTTCTTC. Variable domain in full (rest from reference TRBV28 and TRBJ2-1): DVKVTQSSRYLVKRTGEKVFLECVQDMDHENMFWYRQDPGLGLRLIYFSYDVKMKEKGDIPEGYSVSREKKERFSLILESASTNQTSMYLCASRASGSPHNEQFFGPGTRLTVL.

The genes are TRBV19 and TRBJ2-2; the match to TRBD1 covers 8 bases. The CDR3 covers 16 residues. Germline V gene sequence: CDR1 LNHDA, CDR2 SQIVND (reference sequence). J gave up 0 bases and V 8 bases, and 8 bases lay outside the gene matches. This CDR3 is CASGEVQGANTGELFF. CDR3 bases: TGTGCCAGTGGGGAGGTACAGGGGGCGAACACCGGGGAGCTGTTTTTT.

In this sample, this clonotype turned up a few times. This chain links TRBV3-1 with TRBJ1-1; D gene unclear. The CDR3 spans 14 residues. Germline V lookup: CDR1 LGHDT, CDR2 YNNKEL (reference sequence). The germline V and J ends were trimmed by 0 bases and 7 bases, with 12 bases remaining between them. The CDR3 here is CASSQDRRHHEAFF. The CDR3 region has the DNA TGTGCCAGCAGCCAAGATAGGAGACACCATGAAGCTTTCTTT.

This chain joins TRBV12-3 or TRBV12-4 and TRBJ2-4, with 8 bases lining up with TRBD2. The CDR3 extends over 12 amino acids. After removal of 6 bases from V and 5 bases from J, the junction contained 0 bases not matched to a gene. The CDR3 nucleotides read TGTGCCAGCAGGCGGGGGGAAAACATTCAGTACTTC. The encoded protein is CASRRGENIQYF.

This clonotype was seen only a few times. The gene calls are TRBV20-1 and TRBJ2-3, with D perhaps matching TRBD2 (5 bases). Looked up from germline, CDR1 is DFQATT and CDR2 is SNEGSKA (reference sequence). There are 13 residues in the CDR3. CDR3 bases: TGCAGCGGGGTGATCGATGGCACAGATACGCAGTATTTT. It codes for CSGVIDGTDTQYF.

This clonotype was seen many times. V and J are TRBV12-3 or TRBV12-4 and TRBJ2-2; D is undetermined. This CDR3 is 14 amino acids long. Between the trimmed V and J ends, which lost 4 bases and 1 base, there was a span of 7 bases. This CDR3 reads CASSYRRNTGELFF. In DNA, the CDR3 is TGTGCCAGCAGTTACCGGAGGAACACCGGGGAGCTGTTTTTT.

A few counts support this clonotype. The chain carries TRBV7-2 and TRBJ2-5; unclear D gene. V shed 0 bases and J shed 5 bases, with 7 bases lying between them. CDR1 is SGHTA and CDR2 is FQGNSA in the germline V gene. The CDR3 has 13 amino acids. CDR3: CASSLAHMETQYF. CDR3 sequence (DNA): TGTGCCAGCAGCTTAGCGCATATGGAGACCCAGTACTTC. Full variable domain (rest looked up from reference TRBV7-2 and TRBJ2-5): GAGVSQSPSNKVTEKGKDVELRCDPISGHTALYWYRQSLGQGLEFLIYFQGNSAPDKSGLPSDRFSAERTGGSVSTLTIQRTQQEDSAVYLCASSLAHMETQYFGPGTRLLVL.

The V gene is TRBV9, the J gene TRBJ1-2; no clear D gene. V was pared by 2 bases and J by 3 bases, with 14 bases between. Germline assignment: CDR1 SGDLS and CDR2 YYNGEE. This CDR3 has 15 amino acids. CDR3: CASSVRKHLDYGYTF. CDR3 DNA sequence: TGTGCCAGCAGCGTGCGGAAGCACCTGGACTATGGCTACACCTTC. Looking up the rest from reference TRBV9 and TRBJ1-2 gives the full variable domain: DSGVTQTPKHLITATGQRVTLRCSPRSGDLSVYWYQQSLDQGLQFLIQYYNGEERAKGNILERFSAQQFPDLHSELNLSSLELGDSALYFCASSVRKHLDYGYTFGSGTRLTVV.

The genes are TRBV21-1 and TRBJ2-3. TRBV21-1 is termed a pseudogene. The CDR3 has 12 residues. For the CDR3, the DNA is TGTGCCAGCAGCTCTCTCCCAGATACGCAGTATTTT. Amino acids: CASSSLPDTQYF.

The chain links TRBV6-5 to TRBJ2-1; 9 bases fit TRBD1. The CDR3 has 12 amino acids. CDR1 MNHEY and CDR2 SVGAGI come from the germline V gene. V trimming: 4 bases; J trimming: 11 bases; junction bases outside the gene matches: 3. The CDR3 DNA reads TGTGCCAGCAGTTTGGGACAGGGCCAGCAGTTCTTC. Its translation: CASSLGQGQQFF.

This clonotype showed up just a few times. The V gene is TRBV6-1, the J gene TRBJ1-2; D is uncertain. The CDR3 totals 15 residues. Germline V gene lookup returns CDR1 MNHNS and CDR2 SASEGT. V was clipped by 6 bases and J by 4 bases, with 18 bases between them. CDR3 sequence reads: CASRNSGGLSYGYTF. The CDR3 coding sequence is TGTGCCAGCAGGAACTCTGGAGGACTAAGCTATGGCTACACCTTC.

This clonotype appeared many times. The gene calls are TRBV20-1 and TRBJ2-3; D is undetermined. CDR3 length: 15 residues. The germline CDR1 and CDR2 sequences are DFQATT and SNEGSKA (reference sequence). The V gene lost 5 bases and the J gene lost 2 bases, with 17 bases spanning the gap. CDR3 protein: CSALGPGVDTDTQYF. CDR3 sequence (DNA): TGCAGTGCTTTAGGACCAGGCGTGGACACAGATACGCAGTATTTT.

The rearrangement uses TRBV7-9 and TRBJ1-2; no clear D gene. The germline V gene has CDR1 SEHNR and CDR2 FQNEAQ (reference sequence). Deletions cut 4 bases from V and 4 bases from J, with 10 bases between. The CDR3 has 13 residues. CDR3 in DNA: TGTGCCAGCAGCTCCGGGCCTGGCTATGGCTACACCTTC. Its translation: CASSSGPGYGYTF.

Points on this clonotype: The conserved phenylalanine or tryptophan is not found at the CDR3 terminus, so this likely reflects a read error. This chain connects TRBV7-2 to TRBJ2-3, with a tentative D call TRBD1 (5 bases). The CDR3 loop spans 17 amino acids. V dropped 2 bases and J dropped 1 base, with 16 bases sitting between them. CDR1 and CDR2 (germline): SGHTA, FQGNSA. CDR3 in DNA: TGTGCCAGCAGCTTAACCCCTTGGGGCAGGCGCACAGATACGCAGTATTGT. Protein: CASSLTPWGRRTDTQYC.

This clonotype was picked up a small number of times. The chain employs TRBV7-2 and TRBJ1-5; the D is unclear. The CDR3 is 13 amino acids. CDR1 and CDR2 (germline): SGHTA, FQGNSA. Trimming stripped 0 bases from V and 5 bases from J, with 5 bases between. CDR3 in amino acids: CASSLAFDQPQHF. The DNA for the CDR3 is TGTGCCAGCAGCTTAGCTTTCGATCAGCCCCAGCATTTT.

As DNA, the CDR3 is TGTGCCAGTAGTACCTCCGGGACAGATAGAGAGACCCAGTACTTC. This encodes CASSTSGTDRETQYF. The chain recombines TRBV19 with TRBJ2-5; TRBD1 matches at 7 bases. The germline V gene encodes CDR1 LNHDA and CDR2 SQIVND (reference sequence). CDR3 length: 15 amino acids. J lost 4 bases, V lost 4 bases, and 9 bases had no gene match.

There are a few counts of this clonotype. The V call is TRBV11-2, the J call TRBJ2-1; TRBD2 matches at 9 bases. Germline-derived CDR1 and CDR2 are SGHAT and FQNNGV. V shed 2 bases, J shed 4 bases, and the junction held 12 bases outside the gene matches. CDR3 length: 18 amino acids. CDR3 in DNA: TGTGCCAGCAGCTTATCAGCGGGGGTAGCGGGGGCTTACAATGAGCAGTTCTTC. Protein product: CASSLSAGVAGAYNEQFF.

The chain has TRBV20-1 and TRBJ1-5, with TRBD1 matching 8 bases. This CDR3 spans 16 amino acids. From germline, CDR1 is DFQATT and CDR2 SNEGSKA (reference sequence). The V segment lost 6 bases and the J segment 4 bases; nucleotides outside the gene matches: 14. The CDR3 here is CSAIESIGQGNQPQHF. CDR3 in DNA: TGCAGTGCCATAGAGAGCATTGGACAGGGTAATCAGCCCCAGCATTTT.

This clonotype was picked up a small number of times. The chain links TRBV6-1 to TRBJ2-1; weak D call: TRBD2 (6 bases). This CDR3 is 14 amino acids long. Trimming removed 4 bases from V and 10 bases from J, with 17 bases in between. Looked up from germline, CDR1 is MNHNS and CDR2 is SASEGT. The CDR3 protein is CASSATGRGWEQFF. CDR3 DNA: TGTGCCAGCAGTGCTACAGGACGGGGGTGGGAGCAGTTCTTC.

This clonotype was observed at least ten times. This chain links TRBV7-8 with TRBJ2-1; TRBD2 agrees at 10 bases. Trimming took 5 bases from V and 1 from J; bases not matched to a gene: 8. Germline V gene sequence: CDR1 SGHVS, CDR2 FQNEAQ. The CDR3 extends over 17 amino acids. CDR3 protein: CASSIWTSGSSYNEQFF. The CDR3 DNA sequence: TGTGCCAGCAGCATTTGGACTAGCGGCTCATCCTACAATGAGCAGTTCTTC. Based on the CDR3 plus reference TRBV7-8 and TRBJ2-1, the full variable domain is GAGVSQSPRYKVAKRGQDVALRCDPISGHVSLFWYQQALGQGPEFLTYFQNEAQLDKSGLPSDRFFAERPEGSVSTLKIQRTQQEDSAVYLCASSIWTSGSSYNEQFFGPGTRLTVL.

The gene calls are TRBV19 and TRBJ2-1; TRBD2 is a possible D gene (5 bases). Germline CDR1 is LNHDA and CDR2 is SQIVND (reference sequence). The CDR3 runs 14 residues. V was trimmed by 3 bases and J by 3 bases, leaving 9 bases between them. The CDR3 here is CASSISVNYNEQFF. DNA for the CDR3: TGTGCCAGTAGTATTAGCGTCAACTACAATGAGCAGTTCTTC.

This clonotype occurred a few times. The chain employs TRBV11-2 and TRBJ2-5, with a tentative D call TRBD1 (6 bases). CDR3 length: 16 residues. Trimming took off 4 bases at V and 5 bases at J, with 20 bases between the two ends. Germline V gene lookup returns CDR1 SGHAT and CDR2 FQNNGV. CDR3 region: CASSYSDRIQQETQYF. Written as DNA, the CDR3 is TGTGCCAGCAGCTATTCGGACAGAATCCAACAGGAGACCCAGTACTTC.

This clonotype was seen more than once but under ten times. The rearrangement uses TRBV5-1 and TRBJ2-5; 9 bases fit TRBD1. The CDR3 totals 14 residues. The germline V gene encodes CDR1 SGHRS and CDR2 YFSETQ. V was pared by 1 base and J by 4 bases, with 2 bases of the junction left unmatched. CDR3 nucleotide sequence: TGCGCCAGCAGCTTGTCGACAGGGGGAGAGACCCAGTACTTC. Translation gives CASSLSTGGETQYF. Looking up the rest from reference TRBV5-1 and TRBJ2-5 gives the full variable domain: KAGVTQTPRYLIKTRGQQVTLSCSPISGHRSVSWYQQTPGQGLQFLFEYFSETQRNKGNFPGRFSGRQFSNSRSEMNVSTLELGDSALYLCASSLSTGGETQYFGPGTRLLVL.

The chain couples TRBV7-8 to TRBJ1-5; TRBD1 agrees at 7 bases. CDR1 and CDR2 from the germline V gene are SGHVS and FQNEAQ. J gave up 6 bases and V 2 bases, and 16 bases lay outside the gene matches. The CDR3 is made up of 18 amino acids. CDR3 amino acids: CASSLSGQGVPPRQPQHF. CDR3 DNA sequence: TGTGCCAGCAGCTTATCGGGTCAGGGGGTCCCCCCCCGTCAGCCCCAGCATTTT.

V gene TRBV15 combines with J gene TRBJ1-5, with D uncertain. This CDR3 has 13 amino acids. The ends were cut back, 3 bases at V and 4 bases at J, with 7 bases in the middle. CDR1 and CDR2 (germline): LNHNV, YYDKDF (reference sequence). The CDR3 DNA reads TGTGCCACCAGCAGCCAGCAGAATCAGCCCCAGCATTTT. It translates to CATSSQQNQPQHF.

The table lists this clonotype with a few counts. DNA of the CDR3: TGTGCCAGCAGCTTAACGTTCGGGGGGACCCAGTACTTC. Encoded protein: CASSLTFGGTQYF. The rearrangement links TRBV7-3 to TRBJ2-5; tentative D call: TRBD2 (6 bases). The germline V gene has CDR1 SGHTA and CDR2 FQGTGA. The CDR3 is 13 amino acids. Trimming stripped 0 bases from V and 7 bases from J, with 9 bases between.

This clonotype was counted at least ten times. The gene calls are TRBV7-2 and TRBJ2-3; D ambiguous. The V and J ends lost 1 base and 5 bases respectively, with 10 bases between them. The CDR3 is made up of 14 amino acids. CDR1 is SGHTA, CDR2 FQGNSA, per germline. Here the CDR3 DNA reads TGTGCCAGCAGCTTAGGGACCCTCGGAGATACGCAGTATTTT. It specifies CASSLGTLGDTQYF.

This clonotype came up a few times. The rearrangement uses TRBV3-1 and TRBJ2-3, with D maybe TRBD2 (5 bases). V gave up 1 base and J gave up 3 bases, with 14 bases separating them. Germline V lookup: CDR1 LGHDT, CDR2 YNNKEL (reference sequence). The CDR3 runs 16 residues. The CDR3 loop reads CASSQATGIQTDTQYF. CDR3 nucleotides: TGTGCCAGCAGCCAAGCAACGGGGATACAAACAGATACGCAGTATTTT.

V and J are TRBV30 and TRBJ1-4; no definite D call. Germline V gene sequence: CDR1 GTSNPN, CDR2 SVGIG (reference sequence). V lost 2 bases, J lost 8 bases, and 6 bases lay in between. The CDR3 covers 11 residues. CDR3 DNA sequence: TGTGCCTGGAGTTTTGGAGAAAAACTGTTTTTT. It encodes CAWSFGEKLFF.